The 14 T cell receptor beta chains given below trace back to one sample, sequenced in a study of T-cell memory formation after mild COVID-19. TCRdb re-derived calls from the 5' RACE reads in MiXCR, one entry per CDR3 protein. The sample consists of approximately 300,000 distinct CDR3 sequences, approximately 19% of them appearing once. Sequences were obtained from PBMCs or a T cell subset sorted from them (not recorded which). The receptors derive from a man aged 18 to 30 who had mild COVID-19 (a few samples of this study predate the infection). Cell type and time point are not known.

The chain couples TRBV20-1 to TRBJ1-2; no definite D call. The ends were cut back, 6 bases at V and 7 bases at J, with 15 bases in the middle. The CDR3 has 12 residues. The germline V gene has CDR1 DFQATT and CDR2 SNEGSKA (reference sequence). The CDR3, as DNA: TGCAGTGCCCCCTCTGGGGTCTCTGGCTACACCTTC. This codes for CSAPSGVSGYTF.

The J gene is TRBJ2-2, the V gene TRBV5-1; D may be TRBD1 or TRBD2 (5 bases each). Germline CDR1 reads SGHRS; CDR2 reads YFSETQ. The CDR3 is 15 residues long. The ends were cut back, 1 base at V and 3 bases at J, with 10 bases in the middle. CDR3 nucleotides: TGCGCCAGCAGCTTGTACCAGGGAGACACCGGGGAGCTGTTTTTT. This codes for CASSLYQGDTGELFF. Filled out from reference TRBV5-1 and TRBJ2-2, the complete variable domain reads KAGVTQTPRYLIKTRGQQVTLSCSPISGHRSVSWYQQTPGQGLQFLFEYFSETQRNKGNFPGRFSGRQFSNSRSEMNVSTLELGDSALYLCASSLYQGDTGELFFGEGSRLTVL.

V is TRBV28 and J is TRBJ1-3; weak D call: TRBD1 (5 bases). CDR3 length: 17 amino acids. V was pared by 5 bases and J by 0 bases, with 17 bases between. Germline CDR1 reads MDHEN; CDR2 reads SYDVKM. The CDR3 is CASSRGARSSSGNTIYF. In DNA form, the CDR3 reads TGTGCCAGCAGTCGCGGGGCGCGGTCCTCCTCTGGAAACACCATATATTTT. Filled out from reference TRBV28 and TRBJ1-3, the complete variable domain reads DVKVTQSSRYLVKRTGEKVFLECVQDMDHENMFWYRQDPGLGLRLIYFSYDVKMKEKGDIPEGYSVSREKKERFSLILESASTNQTSMYLCASSRGARSSSGNTIYFGEGSWLTVV.

This clonotype was seen at least ten times. The chain links TRBV20-1 to TRBJ2-4; D not resolved. Germline V CDR1 and CDR2: DFQATT, SNEGSKA (reference sequence). The CDR3 spans 16 residues. V shed 0 bases and J shed 0 bases, with 12 bases lying between them. CDR3 amino acids: CSARDPMSLAKNIQYF. CDR3 sequence (DNA): TGCAGTGCTAGAGATCCCATGTCGCTAGCCAAAAACATTCAGTACTTC.

The chain has TRBV23-1 and TRBJ1-1, with 7 positions matching TRBD1. TRBV23-1 is an ORF for which the function is uncertain. After removal of 2 bases from V and 7 bases from J, the junction contained 7 bases not matched to a gene. This CDR3 contains 14 residues. The CDR3 is CASSQRQGSSEAFF. Here the CDR3 DNA reads TGCGCCAGCAGTCAAAGACAGGGCTCCAGTGAAGCTTTCTTT.

This clonotype was seen a handful of times. The CDR3 sequence: CASSLNSLETQYF. The CDR3, as DNA: TGTGCCAGCAGCTTAAACAGCCTGGAGACCCAGTACTTC. The gene calls are TRBV7-2 and TRBJ2-5; D uncertain. Germline V gene lookup returns CDR1 SGHTA and CDR2 FQGNSA. The CDR3 is 13 amino acids. Trimming stripped 2 bases from V and 5 bases from J, with 9 bases between.

V gene TRBV4-1 combines with J gene TRBJ2-7; possibly TRBD1 or TRBD2 for D (5 bases each). V was clipped by 0 bases and J by 0 bases, with 12 bases between them. This CDR3 has 16 amino acids. Germline V lookup: CDR1 MGHRA, CDR2 YSYEKL. The CDR3 spells CASSQDQGESSYEQYF. Written as DNA, the CDR3 is TGCGCCAGCAGCCAAGATCAAGGGGAGAGCTCCTACGAGCAGTACTTC.

This clonotype occurred a few times. The chain uses TRBV18 and TRBJ2-7; the D gene is possibly TRBD2 (5 bases). V lost 6 bases and J 4 bases, leaving 13 bases between the germline ends. The V gene's germline CDR1 is KGHSH and CDR2 LQKENI. CDR3 length: 13 residues. Here the CDR3 reads CASSTGELYEQYV. The CDR3 nucleotides read TGTGCCAGCTCCACCGGGGAATTATACGAGCAGTACGTC.

V usage is TRBV11-2 and J usage is TRBJ2-1, with a possible D match to TRBD2 (5 bases). Germline values: CDR1 SGHAT, CDR2 FQNNGV. The V end was cut by 5 bases, the J end by 10 bases, with 15 bases between. The CDR3 loop spans 13 amino acids. The CDR3 spells CASSPPPPGEQFF. CDR3 bases: TGTGCCAGCAGCCCCCCACCGCCGGGGGAGCAGTTCTTC.

The V call is TRBV2, the J call TRBJ1-2, with D possibly matching TRBD1 (6 bases). The length of the CDR3 is 13 residues. V was clipped by 5 bases and J by 5 bases, with 12 bases between them. Germline CDR1 is SNHLY and CDR2 is FYNNEI. CDR3 in DNA: TGTGCCAGCAGTTCAAGACAGGAGTATGGCTACACCTTC. Its translation is CASSSRQEYGYTF.

This clonotype was counted a few times. The chain recombines TRBV4-1 with TRBJ2-2; D is undetermined. The CDR3 is 15 residues long. Germline values: CDR1 MGHRA, CDR2 YSYEKL. V lost 0 bases to trimming and J lost 4 bases, with 9 bases between them. The CDR3 spells CASSQDARLTGELFF. In DNA form, the CDR3 reads TGCGCCAGCAGCCAAGATGCGAGGCTCACCGGGGAGCTGTTTTTT.

This clonotype was observed a few times. The chain links TRBV11-1 to TRBJ2-1; a possible D gene is TRBD2 (7 bases). Trimming cost V 5 bases and J 0 bases, with 23 bases left between them. Germline lookup yields CDR1 SGHAT and CDR2 FQDESV (reference sequence). This CDR3 region has 19 residues. CDR3 sequence: CASSLVVSAGASSYNEQFF. The CDR3, as DNA: TGTGCCAGCAGCCTCGTAGTATCGGCGGGGGCGAGCTCCTACAATGAGCAGTTCTTC. Together with reference TRBV11-1 and TRBJ2-1, the CDR3 gives the full variable domain: EAEVAQSPRYKITEKSQAVAFWCDPISGHATLYWYRQILGQGPELLVQFQDESVVDDSQLPKDRFSAERLKGVDSTLKIQPAELGDSAMYLCASSLVVSAGASSYNEQFFGPGTRLTVL.

This clonotype was seen only a few times. The chain links TRBV10-3 to TRBJ2-5; either TRBD1 or TRBD2 may supply D (6 bases each). The V end was cut by 4 bases, the J end by 4 bases, with 16 bases between. Germline CDR1 and CDR2: ENHRY and SYGVKD. This CDR3 region has 15 residues. The chain's CDR3 is CAISGQEGGIETQYF. DNA of the CDR3: TGTGCCATCAGTGGCCAGGAGGGGGGAATAGAGACCCAGTACTTC.

Only one count was recorded for this clonotype. The chain recombines TRBV2 with TRBJ1-2, with no clear D. Per germline, CDR1 SNHLY and CDR2 FYNNEI. Trimming stripped 8 bases from V and 8 bases from J, with 18 bases between. The CDR3 sequence is 13 residues long. The CDR3 reads CASGRYLGGGYTF. The CDR3 DNA reads as TGTGCCAGCGGGAGGTACCTCGGAGGAGGCTACACCTTC.